This T cell receptor (beta chain) was retrieved from a study of shared clonotypes between healthy human individuals. Germline lookup yields CDR1 SGHTA and CDR2 FQGNSA. The V segment lost 3 bases and the J segment 0 bases; nucleotides outside the gene matches: 17. The CDR3 length is 19 residues. Per sorted-subset replicate PCR, input was around 220 ng DNA, representing around 29,000 T cell genomes. As handled by the study authors: Junction-only sequences produced by ImmunoSEQ had no quality scores, so filtering differed. The method was immunoSEQ multiplex PCR; TCRdb's version includes in-frame clones alone and lacks a portion of them. Clone size and the V and J calls come from that table; the DNA yielded D and trimming. This sample has millions of clones, with approximately 92% found just once. General observations from the study: Around 5.4% of naive CD4 clonotypes were common to several donors. Richness estimates generally favored naive over memory subsets.

This clone occurred once. Its antigen is currently unknown. This chain connects TRBV7-2 to TRBJ2-7; 7 bases line up with TRBD2. This clonotype originated in a man between 18 and 35 years old in good health. Sequencing was done on a sample of naive CD4+ T cells sorted from blood. Subset noted: CD45RA+ positively selected. The CDR3 DNA follows: TGTGCCAGCAGCTTTGGCCCCAATCTGGGTAGCGGGTCCTCCTACGAGCAGTACTTC. It specifies CASSFGPNLGSGSSYEQYF.